The 21 T cell receptor beta chains below were found in one sample sequenced in a study of blood T cell repertoires in COVID-19. Profiled with immunoSEQ multiplex PCR; TCRdb holds only in-frame clones, not every one. The table records under 300,000 clones, nearly 90% of them present only once. What was sequenced was peripheral blood. Every receptor here comes from a woman in her thirties or forties who had recovered from COVID-19.

V is TRBV7-9 and J is TRBJ2-5; 10 nucleotides match TRBD1. V lost 2 bases and J lost 1; bases outside the gene matches: 13. Germline CDR1 is SEHNR and CDR2 is FQNEAQ (reference sequence). The CDR3 totals 19 residues. The CDR3, as DNA: TGTGCCAGCAGCTTACTGGGACAGGGGCCGCTCGTGGGCCAAGAGACCCAGTACTTC. It translates to CASSLLGQGPLVGQETQYF.

The genes are TRBV19 and TRBJ2-7; possible D gene TRBD1, 6 bases. Germline CDR1 reads LNHDA; CDR2 reads SQIVND (reference sequence). This CDR3 spans 14 amino acids. Trimming removed 4 bases from V and 1 base from J, with 11 bases in between. The CDR3 DNA reads TGTGCCAGTAGTACCCTAACAGGGTCCTACGAGCAGTACTTC. Translating it yields CASSTLTGSYEQYF.

This clone was picked up a small number of times. The V call is TRBV12-3 or TRBV12-4, the J call TRBJ1-6; 7 positions agree with TRBD1. The CDR3 consists of 13 residues. Trimming at V came to 7 bases and at J to 8 bases, leaving 5 bases not matched to a gene. The DNA of the CDR3 is TGTGCCAGCAAGAACAGGGGCTATTCACCCCTCCACTTT. Translating gives CASKNRGYSPLHF.

The rearrangement joins TRBV9 to TRBJ2-1; 10 bases agree with TRBD2. Germline loops: CDR1 SGDLS, CDR2 YYNGEE. V was clipped by 2 bases and J by 0 bases; unmatched bases: 8. This CDR3 is built from 18 residues. The CDR3 DNA reads as TGTGCCAGCAGCGTGGGACGGACTAGCGGCCGCTCCTACAATGAGCAGTTCTTC. Protein sequence: CASSVGRTSGRSYNEQFF. The full variable domain, in which reference TRBV9 and TRBJ2-1 provide the parts outside the CDR3, is DSGVTQTPKHLITATGQRVTLRCSPRSGDLSVYWYQQSLDQGLQFLIQYYNGEERAKGNILERFSAQQFPDLHSELNLSSLELGDSALYFCASSVGRTSGRSYNEQFFGPGTRLTVL.

V usage is TRBV9 and J usage is TRBJ1-2; TRBD1 matches at 7 bases. Losses at the gene ends were 0 bases for V and 4 bases for J; bases not matched to a gene: 0. CDR3 length equals 13 residues. The germline V gene has CDR1 SGDLS and CDR2 YYNGEE. CDR3 protein: CASSVGDSYGYTF. For the CDR3, the DNA is TGTGCCAGCAGCGTAGGGGACAGCTATGGCTACACCTTC.

This sequence joins TRBV15 and TRBJ2-3; TRBD2 agrees at 8 bases. Trimming at V came to 2 bases and at J to 3 bases, leaving 4 bases not matched to a gene. The CDR3 has 15 amino acids. Per germline, CDR1 LNHNV and CDR2 YYDKDF (reference sequence). The DNA for the CDR3 is TGTGCCACCAGCAGACTCGGGGGGGCTACAGATACGCAGTATTTT. Translation: CATSRLGGATDTQYF.

The chain joins TRBV27 to TRBJ1-6; a weak D match, TRBD1 (5 bases). Trimming left V 6 bases short and J 8 bases short, with 17 bases between. CDR3 length: 15 amino acids. In germline, CDR1 is MNHEY, CDR2 SMNVEV (reference sequence). The CDR3: CASRSRTGSYSPLHF. For the CDR3, the DNA is TGTGCCAGCAGATCCCGAACAGGATCCTATTCACCCCTCCACTTT.

The chain employs TRBV9 and TRBJ1-4; 10 nucleotides align to TRBD1. The junction had 12 bases not matched to a gene; V was cut back by 3 bases and J by 4 bases. CDR3 length equals 18 residues. CDR1 is SGDLS, CDR2 YYNGEE, per germline. The CDR3 region has the DNA TGTGCCAGCAGCGACTCCGGGACAGGGGCCCCTTTTAATGAAAAACTGTTTTTT. It yields the protein CASSDSGTGAPFNEKLFF.

This clone was seen only a few times. The V call is TRBV5-1, the J call TRBJ2-7, with 8 bases matching TRBD1. V shed 2 bases, J shed 2 bases, and the junction held 3 bases outside the gene matches. The V gene's germline CDR1 is SGHRS and CDR2 YFSETQ. This CDR3 is 14 amino acids long. CDR3 residues: CASSLTGGPYEQYF. The CDR3, as DNA: TGCGCCAGCAGCTTAACAGGGGGTCCCTACGAGCAGTACTTC.

J is TRBJ1-2 and V is TRBV10-3; D may be TRBD1 (6 bases). Germline-derived CDR1 and CDR2 are ENHRY and SYGVKD. The CDR3 totals 16 residues. Trimming stripped 3 bases from V and 1 base from J, with 15 bases between. The CDR3 region has the DNA TGTGCCATCAGTGACAGGGGTGCCGTAGTTAACTATGGCTACACCTTC. It encodes CAISDRGAVVNYGYTF.

This chain connects TRBV19 to TRBJ1-1, with a weak D call TRBD1 (5 bases). The CDR3 consists of 13 residues. Germline-derived CDR1 and CDR2 are LNHDA and SQIVND (reference sequence). Trimming took off 8 bases at V and 3 bases at J, with 13 bases between the two ends. The DNA of the CDR3 is TGTGCCAGTCTCCTCAGGGTGGACACTGAAGCTTTCTTT. Protein: CASLLRVDTEAFF. Looking up the rest from reference TRBV19 and TRBJ1-1 gives the full variable domain: DGGITQSPKYLFRKEGQNVTLSCEQNLNHDAMYWYRQDPGQGLRLIYYSQIVNDFQKGDIAEGYSVSREKKESFPLTVTSAQKNPTAFYLCASLLRVDTEAFFGQGTRLTVV.

This clone was seen just once. V gene TRBV27 combines with J gene TRBJ2-7; a weak D match, TRBD2 (5 bases). This CDR3 spans 17 amino acids. Germline CDR1 reads MNHEY; CDR2 reads SMNVEV (reference sequence). Trimming took off 5 bases at V and 2 bases at J, with 22 bases between the two ends. The CDR3 bases are TGTGCCAGCAGTCACCCGAATGGACCGCTTAGCGCCTACGAGCAGTACTTC. This sequence encodes CASSHPNGPLSAYEQYF.

The V gene is TRBV30, the J gene TRBJ1-6, with a tentative D call TRBD1 (6 bases). V was trimmed by 4 bases and J by 7 bases, leaving 14 bases between them. The CDR3 totals 14 residues. Germline V gene lookup returns CDR1 GTSNPN and CDR2 SVGIG (reference sequence). The CDR3 here is CAWTWAGVNSPLHF. The CDR3 coding sequence is TGTGCCTGGACCTGGGCAGGGGTGAATTCACCCCTCCACTTT.

The chain is built from TRBV19 and TRBJ1-2; D perhaps matches TRBD1 (6 bases). Germline V gives CDR1 LNHDA, CDR2 SQIVND (reference sequence). The CDR3 spans 15 residues. Trimming removed 3 bases from V and 1 base from J, with 12 bases in between. The DNA of the CDR3 is TGTGCCAGTAGTATGACAGGCGTAATTAACTATGGCTACACCTTC. Amino acids: CASSMTGVINYGYTF.

The chain employs TRBV18 and TRBJ2-7; a possible D gene is TRBD1 (6 bases). V was clipped by 3 bases and J by 1 base, with 10 bases between them. The CDR3 contains 14 residues. CDR1 is KGHSH, CDR2 LQKENI, per germline. CDR3 bases: TGTGCCAGCTCACCCTCGGACAGTTCCTACGAGCAGTACTTC. Its protein is CASSPSDSSYEQYF. The whole variable domain, remainder taken from reference TRBV18 and TRBJ2-7, is NAGVMQNPRHLVRRRGQEARLRCSPMKGHSHVYWYRQLPEEGLKFMVYLQKENIIDESGMPKERFSAEFPKEGPSILRIQQVVRGDSAAYFCASSPSDSSYEQYFGPGTRLTVT.

The V gene is TRBV30, the J gene TRBJ1-6; TRBD1 might be the D (6 bases). Trimming cost V 4 bases and J 10 bases, with 14 bases left between them. From germline, CDR1 is GTSNPN and CDR2 SVGIG (reference sequence). The length of the CDR3 is 13 residues. DNA of the CDR3: TGTGCCTGGACCAGGGGCGACGGCTCACCCCTCCACTTT. It specifies CAWTRGDGSPLHF.

The chain carries TRBV11-2 and TRBJ1-2, with a possible D match to TRBD1 (6 bases). This CDR3 region has 14 residues. V was pared by 1 base and J by 3 bases, with 9 bases between. Per germline, CDR1 SGHAT and CDR2 FQNNGV. The CDR3, as DNA: TGTGCCAGCAGCTTAGTCTACAGGGACTATGGCTACACCTTC. Encoded protein: CASSLVYRDYGYTF.

This clone appeared a single time. V and J are TRBV27 and TRBJ2-6; a weak D match, TRBD1 (6 bases). Trimming pared 5 bases from V and 0 bases from J, leaving 17 bases between. The CDR3 runs 18 residues. Germline-derived CDR1 and CDR2 are MNHEY and SMNVEV (reference sequence). The CDR3 DNA reads as TGTGCCAGCAGTCGACAGGCCCTGCCTGTCTCTGGGGCCAACGTCCTGACTTTC. Translated: CASSRQALPVSGANVLTF. The full variable domain, rest sourced from reference TRBV27 and TRBJ2-6, is EAQVTQNPRYLITVTGKKLTVTCSQNMNHEYMSWYRQDPGLGLRQIYYSMNVEVTDKGDVPEGYKVSRKEKRNFPLILESPSPNQTSLYFCASSRQALPVSGANVLTFGAGSRLTVL.

This clone was seen a single time. This chain connects TRBV5-6 to TRBJ2-2, with D perhaps matching TRBD2 (6 bases). Germline V gene lookup returns CDR1 SGHDT and CDR2 YYEEEE. The CDR3 loop spans 14 amino acids. V gave up 7 bases and J gave up 6 bases, with 16 bases separating them. The CDR3, as DNA: TGTGCCAGCTCGACTAGTCTTAGGTCCGGGGAGCTGTTTTTT. Its protein is CASSTSLRSGELFF. The variable domain in full, with the rest retrieved from reference TRBV5-6 and TRBJ2-2, is DAGVTQSPTHLIKTRGQQVTLRCSPKSGHDTVSWYQQALGQGPQFIFQYYEEEERQRGNFPDRFSGHQFPNYSSELNVNALLLGDSALYLCASSTSLRSGELFFGEGSRLTVL.

A few counts support this clone. The chain is built from TRBV6-5 and TRBJ2-1, with 9 bases aligning to TRBD2. The V segment lost 7 bases and the J segment 7 bases; nucleotides outside the gene matches: 11. CDR1 and CDR2 (germline): MNHEY, SVGAGI. The CDR3 loop spans 15 amino acids. The CDR3 sequence: CASTAPRLAENEQFF. The DNA of the CDR3 is TGTGCCAGCACCGCCCCGAGACTAGCGGAAAATGAGCAGTTCTTC.

The V gene is TRBV6-5, the J gene TRBJ1-6; TRBD1 might be the D (6 bases). Germline V CDR1 and CDR2: MNHEY, SVGAGI. The CDR3 consists of 14 residues. The V end was cut by 4 bases, the J end by 9 bases, with 13 bases between. DNA of the CDR3: TGTGCCAGCAGTTTACAGGGAACACGTTCACCCCTCCACTTT. It specifies CASSLQGTRSPLHF.